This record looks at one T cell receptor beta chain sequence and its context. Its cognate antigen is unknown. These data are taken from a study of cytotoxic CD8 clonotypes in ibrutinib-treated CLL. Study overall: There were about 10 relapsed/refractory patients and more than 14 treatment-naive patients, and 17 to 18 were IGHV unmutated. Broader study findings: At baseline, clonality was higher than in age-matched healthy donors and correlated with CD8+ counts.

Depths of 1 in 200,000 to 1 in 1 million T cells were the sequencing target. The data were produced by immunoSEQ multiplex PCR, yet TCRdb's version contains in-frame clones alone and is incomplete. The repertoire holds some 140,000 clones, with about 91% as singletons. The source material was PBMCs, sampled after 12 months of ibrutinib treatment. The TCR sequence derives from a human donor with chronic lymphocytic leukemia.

The CDR3 region is CSVAFGGDLGEQYF. As DNA, the CDR3 is TGCAGCGTTGCCTTTGGGGGGGATCTCGGGGAGCAGTACTTC. This chain joins TRBV29-1 and TRBJ2-7, with 7 bases matching TRBD2. V trimming: 4 bases; J trimming: 7 bases; junction bases outside the gene matches: 13. Germline-derived CDR1 and CDR2 are SQVTM and ANQGSEA. CDR3 length: 14 residues.